A single T cell receptor (beta chain) is shown here with its context. The antigen remains unidentified. These data come from a study of shared clonotypes between healthy human individuals. Study observations and caveats: A reduction in generation probabilities was seen for non-shared clonotypes relative to those shared by all four donors. A generally larger estimated richness was seen in naive subsets than in memory subsets.

Naive-designated CD8 cells lacked CD45RO, were positively enriched for CCR7, and omitted terminally differentiated effector memory CD45RA+ cells. Some clones are missing from TCRdb's copy, which holds only in-frame ones; the method was immunoSEQ multiplex PCR. This table holds over 2,000,000 clones, just over 90% found once. The clonotype originates from a man younger than 35 in good health. Some clones in this sample may be carry-over from other donors' samples. Sequenced input: naive CD8+ T cells from PBMCs.

The chain's CDR3 is CASSLVLIYGYTF. Here the CDR3 DNA reads TGTGCCAGCAGTCTAGTACTTATCTATGGCTACACCTTC. This chain connects TRBV28 to TRBJ1-2, with D hard to call. CDR3 length: 13 amino acids. V was shortened by 5 bases and J by 4 bases, with 11 bases between the two germline ends. The V gene's germline CDR1 is MDHEN and CDR2 SYDVKM.